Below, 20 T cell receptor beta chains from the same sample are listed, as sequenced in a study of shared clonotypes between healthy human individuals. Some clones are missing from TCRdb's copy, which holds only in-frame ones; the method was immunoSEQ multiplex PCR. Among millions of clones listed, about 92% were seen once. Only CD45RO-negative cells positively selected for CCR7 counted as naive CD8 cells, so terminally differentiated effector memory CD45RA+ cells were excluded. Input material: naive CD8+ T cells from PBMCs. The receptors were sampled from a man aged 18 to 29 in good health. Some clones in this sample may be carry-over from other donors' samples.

This chain's CDR3 is CASSYSREPDGELFF. In DNA form, the CDR3 reads TGTGCCAGCAGTTACTCGAGGGAGCCAGACGGGGAGCTGTTTTTT. This chain uses TRBV6-5 with TRBJ2-2; D might be TRBD2 (5 bases). This CDR3 contains 15 residues. Germline CDR1 MNHEY, CDR2 SVGAGI. Trimming removed 0 bases from V and 7 bases from J, with 12 bases in between.

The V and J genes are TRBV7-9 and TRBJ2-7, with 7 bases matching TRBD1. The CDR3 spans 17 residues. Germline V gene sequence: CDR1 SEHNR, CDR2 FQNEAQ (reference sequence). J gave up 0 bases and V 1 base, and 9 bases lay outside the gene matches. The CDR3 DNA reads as TGTGCCAGCAGCTTAGGAAAGTCGACAGGGCCCTCCTACGAGCAGTACTTC. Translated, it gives CASSLGKSTGPSYEQYF.

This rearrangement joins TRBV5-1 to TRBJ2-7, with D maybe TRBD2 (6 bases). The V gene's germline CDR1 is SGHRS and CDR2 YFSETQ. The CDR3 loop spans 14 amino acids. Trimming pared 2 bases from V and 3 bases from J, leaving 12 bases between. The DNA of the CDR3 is TGCGCCAGCAGCTTCCTTTCGGAGGGCTACGAGCAGTACTTC. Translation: CASSFLSEGYEQYF.

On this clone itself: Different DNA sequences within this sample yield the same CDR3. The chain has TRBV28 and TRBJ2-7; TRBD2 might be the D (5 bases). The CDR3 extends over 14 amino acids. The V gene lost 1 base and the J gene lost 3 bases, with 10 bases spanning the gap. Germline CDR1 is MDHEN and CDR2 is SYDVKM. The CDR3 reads CASSLFGRGYEQYF. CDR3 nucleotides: TGTGCCAGCAGTTTATTTGGACGGGGCTACGAGCAGTACTTC.

CDR3 nucleotides: TGTGCCAGCAGCACCAGAGGGGACATGAACACTGAAGCTTTCTTT. This translates into CASSTRGDMNTEAFF. This chain uses TRBV13 with TRBJ1-1, with D perhaps matching TRBD1 (6 bases). CDR3 size: 15 residues. The V end was cut by 5 bases, the J end by 0 bases, with 13 bases between. CDR1 is PRHDT and CDR2 is FYEKMQ in the germline V gene (reference sequence).

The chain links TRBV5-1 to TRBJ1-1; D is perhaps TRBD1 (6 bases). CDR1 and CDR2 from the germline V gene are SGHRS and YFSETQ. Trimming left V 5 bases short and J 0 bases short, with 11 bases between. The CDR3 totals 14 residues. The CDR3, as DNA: TGCGCCAGCAGACAGGGTAGATTGAACACTGAAGCTTTCTTT. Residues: CASRQGRLNTEAFF.

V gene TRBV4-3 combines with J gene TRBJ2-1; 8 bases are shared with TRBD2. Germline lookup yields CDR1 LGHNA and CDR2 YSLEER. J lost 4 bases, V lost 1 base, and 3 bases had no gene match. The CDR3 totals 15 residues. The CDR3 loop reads CASSQGSSGYNEQFF. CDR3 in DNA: TGCGCCAGCAGCCAAGGGTCTAGCGGGTACAATGAGCAGTTCTTC.

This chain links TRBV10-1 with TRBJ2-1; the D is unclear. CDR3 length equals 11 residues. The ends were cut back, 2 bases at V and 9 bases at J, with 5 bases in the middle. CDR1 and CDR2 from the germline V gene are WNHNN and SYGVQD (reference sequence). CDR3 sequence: CASSERSEQFF. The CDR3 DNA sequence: TGCGCCAGCAGTGAGCGGAGTGAGCAGTTCTTC.

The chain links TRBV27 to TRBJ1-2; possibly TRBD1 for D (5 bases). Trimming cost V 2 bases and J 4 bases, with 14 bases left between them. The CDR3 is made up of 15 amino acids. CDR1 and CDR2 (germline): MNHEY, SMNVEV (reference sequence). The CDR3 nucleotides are TGTGCCAGCAGTTTAATGGGGGGGGACCTCTATGGCTACACCTTC. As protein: CASSLMGGDLYGYTF.

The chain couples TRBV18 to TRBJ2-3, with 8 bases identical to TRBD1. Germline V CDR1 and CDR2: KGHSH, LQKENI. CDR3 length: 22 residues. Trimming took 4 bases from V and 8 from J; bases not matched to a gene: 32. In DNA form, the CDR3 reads TGTGCCAGCTCACTGGCTACCGATTGGACAGGGCAGATGGGGACTCAGATCCGTACGCAGTATTTT. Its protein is CASSLATDWTGQMGTQIRTQYF.

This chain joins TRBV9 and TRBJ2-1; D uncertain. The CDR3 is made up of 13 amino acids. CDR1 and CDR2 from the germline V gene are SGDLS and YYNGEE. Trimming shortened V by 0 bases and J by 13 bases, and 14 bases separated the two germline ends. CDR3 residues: CASSVGLTDEQFF. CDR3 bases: TGTGCCAGCAGCGTAGGATTGACGGACGAACAGTTCTTC.

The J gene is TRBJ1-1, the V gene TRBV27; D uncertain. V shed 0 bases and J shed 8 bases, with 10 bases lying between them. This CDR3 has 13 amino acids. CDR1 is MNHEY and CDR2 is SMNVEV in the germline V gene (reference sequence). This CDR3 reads CASSLSWGSEAFF. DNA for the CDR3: TGTGCCAGCAGTTTATCGTGGGGAAGCGAAGCTTTCTTT.

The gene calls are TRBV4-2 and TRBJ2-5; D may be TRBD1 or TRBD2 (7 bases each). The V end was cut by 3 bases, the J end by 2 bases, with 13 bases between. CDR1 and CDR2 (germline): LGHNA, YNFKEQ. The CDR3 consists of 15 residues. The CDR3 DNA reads TGTGCCAGCAGCCATCGTCAGGGGGGGCAAGAGACCCAGTACTTC. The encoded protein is CASSHRQGGQETQYF.

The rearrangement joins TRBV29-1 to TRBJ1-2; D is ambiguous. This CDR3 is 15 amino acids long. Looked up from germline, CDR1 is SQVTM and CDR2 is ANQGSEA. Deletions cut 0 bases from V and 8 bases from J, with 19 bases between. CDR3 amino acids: CSVEDSNGHRQGYTF. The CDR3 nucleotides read TGCAGCGTTGAAGATAGTAACGGGCACCGCCAGGGCTACACCTTC.

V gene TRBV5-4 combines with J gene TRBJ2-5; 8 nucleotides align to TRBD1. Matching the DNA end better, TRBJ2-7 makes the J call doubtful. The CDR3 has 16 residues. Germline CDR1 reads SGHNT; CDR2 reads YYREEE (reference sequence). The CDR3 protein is CASSIPGGQGSYEQYF. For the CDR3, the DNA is TGTGCCAGCAGCATACCCGGTGGACAGGGATCCTACGAGCAGTACTTC.

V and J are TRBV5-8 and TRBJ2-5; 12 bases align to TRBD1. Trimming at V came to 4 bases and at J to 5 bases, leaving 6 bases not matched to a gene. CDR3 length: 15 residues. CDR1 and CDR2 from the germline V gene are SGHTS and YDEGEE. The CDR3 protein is CASSPGTGGRETQYF. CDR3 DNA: TGTGCCAGCAGCCCCGGGACAGGGGGCCGGGAGACCCAGTACTTC. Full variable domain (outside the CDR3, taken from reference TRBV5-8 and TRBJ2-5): EAGVTQSPTHLIKTRGQQATLRCSPISGHTSVYWYQQALGLGLQFLLWYDEGEERNRGNFPPRFSGRQFPNYSSELNVNALELEDSALYLCASSPGTGGRETQYFGPGTRLLVL.

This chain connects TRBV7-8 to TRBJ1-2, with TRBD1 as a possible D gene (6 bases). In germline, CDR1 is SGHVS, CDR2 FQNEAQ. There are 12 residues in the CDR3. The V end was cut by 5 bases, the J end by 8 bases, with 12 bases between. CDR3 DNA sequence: TGTGCCAGCAGCCCGGGGGCCGTCGGCTACACCTTC. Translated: CASSPGAVGYTF.

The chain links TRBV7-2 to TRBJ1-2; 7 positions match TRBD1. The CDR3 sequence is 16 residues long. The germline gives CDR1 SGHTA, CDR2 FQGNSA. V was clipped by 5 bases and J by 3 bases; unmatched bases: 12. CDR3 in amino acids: CASSVTTRDRYYGYTF. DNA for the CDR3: TGTGCCAGCAGCGTAACCACCCGGGACAGATACTATGGCTACACCTTC.

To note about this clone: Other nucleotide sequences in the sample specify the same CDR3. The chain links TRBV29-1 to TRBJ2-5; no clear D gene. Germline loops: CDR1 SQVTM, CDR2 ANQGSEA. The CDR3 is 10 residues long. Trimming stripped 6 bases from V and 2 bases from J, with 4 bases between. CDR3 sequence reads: CSVVQETQYF. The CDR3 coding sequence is TGCAGCGTCGTTCAAGAGACCCAGTACTTC.

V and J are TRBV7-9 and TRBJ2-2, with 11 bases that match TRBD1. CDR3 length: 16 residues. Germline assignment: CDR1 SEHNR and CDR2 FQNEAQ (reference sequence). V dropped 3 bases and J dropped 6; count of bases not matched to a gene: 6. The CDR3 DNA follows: TGTGCCAGCAGCTTGGGCCAGGGACAGGGGGCCGGGGAGCTGTTTTTT. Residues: CASSLGQGQGAGELFF.